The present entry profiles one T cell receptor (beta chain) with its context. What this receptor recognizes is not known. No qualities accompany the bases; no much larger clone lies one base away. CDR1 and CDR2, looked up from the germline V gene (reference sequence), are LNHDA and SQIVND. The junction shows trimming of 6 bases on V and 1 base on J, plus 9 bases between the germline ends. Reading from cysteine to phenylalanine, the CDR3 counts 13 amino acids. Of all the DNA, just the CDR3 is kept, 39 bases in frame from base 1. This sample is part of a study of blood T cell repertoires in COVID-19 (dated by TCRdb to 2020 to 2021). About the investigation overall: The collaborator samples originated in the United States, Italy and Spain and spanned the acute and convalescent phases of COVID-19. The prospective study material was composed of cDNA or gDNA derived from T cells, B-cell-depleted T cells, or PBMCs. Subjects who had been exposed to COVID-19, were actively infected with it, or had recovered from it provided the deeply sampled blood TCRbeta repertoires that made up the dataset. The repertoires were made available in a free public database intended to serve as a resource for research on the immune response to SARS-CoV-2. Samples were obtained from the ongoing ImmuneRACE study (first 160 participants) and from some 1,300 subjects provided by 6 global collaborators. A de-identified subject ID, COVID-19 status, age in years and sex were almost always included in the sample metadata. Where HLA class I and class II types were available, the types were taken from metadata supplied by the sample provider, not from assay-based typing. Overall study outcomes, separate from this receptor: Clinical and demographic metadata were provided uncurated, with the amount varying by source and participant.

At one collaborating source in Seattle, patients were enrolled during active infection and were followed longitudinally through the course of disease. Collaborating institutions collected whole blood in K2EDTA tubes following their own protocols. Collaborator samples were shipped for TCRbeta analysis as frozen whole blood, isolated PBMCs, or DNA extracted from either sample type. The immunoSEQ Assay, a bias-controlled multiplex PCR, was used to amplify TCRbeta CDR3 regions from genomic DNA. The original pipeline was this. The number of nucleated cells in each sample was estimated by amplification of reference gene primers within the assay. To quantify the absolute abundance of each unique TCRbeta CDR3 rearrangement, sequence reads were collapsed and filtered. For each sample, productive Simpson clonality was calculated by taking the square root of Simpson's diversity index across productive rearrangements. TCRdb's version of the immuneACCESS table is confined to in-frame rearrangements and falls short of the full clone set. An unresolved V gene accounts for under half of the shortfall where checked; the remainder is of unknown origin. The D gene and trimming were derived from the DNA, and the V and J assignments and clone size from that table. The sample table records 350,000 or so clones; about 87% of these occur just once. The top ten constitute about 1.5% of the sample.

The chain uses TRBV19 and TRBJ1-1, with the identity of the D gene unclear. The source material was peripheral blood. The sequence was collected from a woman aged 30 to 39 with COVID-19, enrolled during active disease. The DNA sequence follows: TGTGCCAGTAGAGGTGAGGCGAACACTGAAGCTTTCTTT. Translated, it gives CASRGEANTEAFF.